Shown below are 4 T cell receptor beta chains from a single sample sequenced in a study of blood T cell repertoires in COVID-19. Here immunoSEQ multiplex PCR was the method, and the copy in TCRdb shows in-frame clones only, minus some. The sample yields approximately 200,000 clones, approximately 90% seen once. The sample consisted of peripheral blood. Every receptor here comes from a man in his sixties who had recovered from COVID-19.

By share, this clone ranks as medium-sized (0.01 to 0.1%). In the same sample, other DNA sequences code for this CDR3. The chain has TRBV12-3 or TRBV12-4 and TRBJ1-4, with a tentative D call TRBD1 (6 bases). The CDR3 contains 13 residues. The V gene lost 3 bases and the J gene lost 7 bases, with 9 bases spanning the gap. The CDR3 is CASSLSGVEKLFF. CDR3 DNA: TGTGCCAGCAGTTTGTCAGGGGTTGAAAAACTGTTTTTT.

As DNA, the CDR3 is TGTGCTAGGGCGGCGGAGGGGGGCTACACCTTC. Amino acids: CARAAEGGYTF. This chain joins TRBV30 and TRBJ1-2; the D gene is possibly TRBD1 (5 bases). The V gene's germline CDR1 is GTSNPN and CDR2 SVGIG (reference sequence). The CDR3 is 11 amino acids.

This rearrangement joins TRBV25-1 to TRBJ1-1; weak D call: TRBD1 (5 bases). This CDR3 contains 14 residues. With 7 bases removed from V and 4 bases from J, the gap between germline ends came to 16 bases. Germline assignment: CDR1 MGHDK and CDR2 SYGVNS. CDR3 sequence reads: CASITGGRGTEAFF. For the CDR3, the DNA is TGTGCCAGCATTACAGGAGGGAGGGGCACTGAAGCTTTCTTT.

The sample holds one count of this clone. The chain carries TRBV6-1 and TRBJ1-5; D unclear. CDR1 and CDR2 from the germline V gene are MNHNS and SASEGT. Trimming pared 0 bases from V and 0 bases from J, leaving 6 bases between. The CDR3 runs to 15 residues. CDR3 sequence reads: CASSEAGSSNQPQHF. CDR3 nucleotide sequence: TGTGCCAGCAGTGAAGCCGGTAGTAGCAATCAGCCCCAGCATTTT.